Presented here are 19 T cell receptor beta chains from one specimen sequenced in a study of tumor-infiltrating lymphocytes in primary liver carcinoma. The approximately 20-31 mg bulk tissue piece was not sorted before simultaneous RNA and DNA extraction. Making TCR beta cDNA involved around 520 ng total RNA and a constant-region primer. TCR beta libraries came from three nested multiplex PCR rounds using slightly modified ARM-PCR. Use of TRBV1-TRBV30 forward primers with a C-beta reverse primer characterized the first two PCR rounds, which lasted roughly 9 cycles each. TCRdb fed the multiplex PCR reads into MiXCR, producing one record per CDR3 protein. The repertoire holds approximately 120,000 distinct CDR3 sequences, with around 64% as singletons. Sequenced: liver tumor tissue from sampling region 3. The subset denotes: tumor region T3, left-lateral pole. These receptors were collected from a woman aged 55-70 years with primary liver carcinoma and hepatitis B virus infection.

Comment on this clonotype: An end of the junction differs from the germline gene, which may be a read error. CDR3 DNA sequence: TGTGCCAGCAGTCGGACATGGCGGGATCATCCCCAGCATTTT. Translated: CASSRTWRDHPQHF. The chain carries TRBV6-1 and TRBJ1-5, with D perhaps matching TRBD1 (5 bases). Germline-derived CDR1 and CDR2 are MNHNS and SASEGT. CDR3 length: 14 residues.

As for this clonotype: This sequence may be a read error, since a much larger clone differs from it by one base. The conserved closing phenylalanine or tryptophan is absent in this CDR3, likely reflecting a read error. No DNA is shown, since the ends of the CDR3 on it are uncertain; the CDR3 is the one TCRdb lists. The chain employs TRBV28 and TRBJ2-5; the table assigns TRBD1, which was not confirmed against the DNA. The CDR3 contains 11 residues when both ends are counted. CDR1 and CDR2 (germline): MDHEN, SYDVKM. The CDR3 loop reads CASSSPLPVYL.

V usage is TRBV20-1 and J usage is TRBJ2-5, with D perhaps TRBD1 (6 bases). Germline assignment: CDR1 DFQATT and CDR2 SNEGSKA (reference sequence). The CDR3 is 17 residues long. The germline V and J ends were trimmed by 3 bases and 1 base, with 21 bases remaining between them. CDR3 bases: TGCAGTGCTAGCCTCCCTCCGCCGACAGGACGCCAAGAGACCCAGTACTTC. Residues: CSASLPPPTGRQETQYF.

In regard to this clonotype: The junction differs from germline at one of its ends, possibly a read error. The CDR3 loop is CANSLEGDEQFF. Here the CDR3 DNA reads TGTGCCAACAGCTTAGAAGGGGATGAGCAGTTCTTC. The chain has TRBV11-3 and TRBJ2-3; D may be TRBD1 (5 bases). Near its end, the DNA agrees better with TRBJ2-1, so the J call may be wrong. Germline-derived CDR1 and CDR2 are SGHNT and YENEEA. The CDR3 spans 12 residues.

Comments on this clonotype: Mismatch with germline at one junction end may stem from a read error. V is TRBV4-2 and J is TRBJ2-5, with D maybe TRBD1 (6 bases). The CDR3 spans 15 residues. CDR1 is LGHNA, CDR2 YNFKEQ, per germline. CDR3 residues: CASSRAEGGEETLYF. CDR3 sequence (DNA): TGTGCCAGCAGCCGAGCGGAAGGGGGAGAAGAGACCCTGTACTTC.

In the case of this clonotype: A much larger clone sits a single nucleotide away, making a read error possible. V is TRBV12-5 and J is TRBJ2-3; D is ambiguous. CDR1 is LGHNT and CDR2 is FRNRAP in the germline V gene. This CDR3 comprises 11 residues. CDR3 amino acids: CASGLRDMQYF. For the CDR3, the DNA is TGTGCTAGTGGTTTACGAGATATGCAGTATTTT.

In this sample, this clonotype turned up once. Mismatch with germline at one junction end may stem from a read error. This chain links TRBV6-5 with TRBJ2-1; no reliable D call. Per the germline V gene, CDR1 is MNHEY and CDR2 is SVGAGI. The CDR3 is 15 residues long. The CDR3 is CVSSYSPSTYNEQFF. In nucleotides, the CDR3 is TGTGTCAGCAGCTACTCGCCCTCTACCTACAATGAGCAGTTCTTC.

This clonotype was seen ten or more times. The genes are TRBV6-1 and TRBJ1-6; D remains unclear. The CDR3 extends over 17 amino acids. Germline CDR1 MNHNS, CDR2 SASEGT. V dropped 6 bases and J dropped 0 bases, with 15 bases sitting between them. The CDR3 is CASRPALEDSYNSPLHF. The CDR3 DNA reads as TGTGCCAGCAGGCCAGCCCTGGAGGACTCCTATAATTCACCCCTCCACTTT.

Details on this clonotype: Relative to the germline gene, one junction end is altered; a read error may explain this. V is TRBV11-2 and J is TRBJ2-3; D is unclear. Germline CDR1 SGHAT, CDR2 FQNNGV. There are 13 residues in the CDR3. CDR3 amino acids: CARRLDRGDTQYF. The DNA for the CDR3 is TGTGCCAGAAGATTAGATCGAGGAGATACGCAATATTTT.

As concerns this clonotype: At one boundary the junction diverges from the germline segment, which might be a read error. This chain links TRBV28 with TRBJ2-3, with a weak D call TRBD2 (5 bases). The CDR3 is 12 amino acids. Germline V gives CDR1 MDHEN, CDR2 SYDVKM. CDR3 protein: CTSSPREDTQYF. The DNA for the CDR3 is TGTACCAGCAGTCCCCGGGAAGATACGCAGTATTTT.

The V and J genes are TRBV28 and TRBJ2-1, with D possibly TRBD1 on 6 matching bases. The V gene lost 5 bases and the J gene lost 6 bases, with 14 bases spanning the gap. The V gene's germline CDR1 is MDHEN and CDR2 SYDVKM. The length of the CDR3 is 14 residues. CDR3 sequence: CASSPRVTGNEQFF. Written as DNA, the CDR3 is TGTGCCAGCAGTCCCCGTGTGACAGGCAATGAGCAGTTCTTC.

The chain is built from TRBV5-1 and TRBJ1-3; D unresolved. The CDR3 runs to 15 residues. V was trimmed by 1 base and J by 4 bases, leaving 12 bases between them. Germline-derived CDR1 and CDR2 are SGHRS and YFSETQ. The CDR3 loop is CASSLRFGAGNTIYF. The CDR3, as DNA: TGCGCCAGCAGCTTGCGCTTCGGTGCAGGAAACACCATATATTTT.

Turning to this clonotype: With a much larger clone just one base away, this may be a read error. The J gene is TRBJ2-5, the V gene TRBV7-8; D ambiguous. The CDR3 runs 14 residues. With 1 base removed from V and 1 base from J, the gap between germline ends came to 7 bases. The germline gives CDR1 SGHVS, CDR2 FQNEAQ. CDR3 protein: CASSLVQGQETQYF. Here the CDR3 DNA reads TGTGCCAGCAGCTTAGTGCAAGGCCAAGAGACCCAGTACTTC.

Comments on this clonotype: One end of the junction varies from germline; a read error may be responsible. The chain employs TRBV11-3 and TRBJ2-1, with D hard to call. Germline CDR1 is SGHNT and CDR2 is YENEEA. There are 15 residues in the CDR3. CDR3 residues: CASSLGLGQPLEQFF. The CDR3 DNA reads TGTGCCAGTAGCTTAGGCCTCGGGCAGCCCCTTGAGCAGTTCTTC.

As for this clonotype: Relative to the germline gene, one junction end is altered; a read error may explain this. The chain uses TRBV11-2 and TRBJ2-3; possibly TRBD1 or TRBD2 for D (6 bases each). The CDR3 runs to 17 residues. Per the germline V gene, CDR1 is SGHAT and CDR2 is FQNNGV. CDR3 DNA sequence: TGTGCCAGCAGCTTAGGGGGGCTAGCGTACACGTCAGATACGCATTATTTT. Its protein is CASSLGGLAYTSDTHYF.

On this clonotype: Relative to the germline gene, one junction end is altered; a read error may explain this. The CDR3 loop is CARSSSGELFF. DNA of the CDR3: TGTGCCAGGAGCTCGTCCGGGGAACTGTTTTTT. The chain links TRBV7-9 to TRBJ2-2, with D perhaps TRBD2 (5 bases). CDR1 and CDR2 (germline): SEHNR, FQNEAQ (reference sequence). The CDR3 has 11 amino acids.

With respect to this clonotype: Since the CDR3 does not end with the conserved phenylalanine or tryptophan, this likely comes from a read error. V and J are TRBV4-1 and TRBJ2-7; D unclear. CDR1 and CDR2 (germline): MGHRA, YSYEKL. The CDR3 has 14 amino acids. The CDR3 sequence: CASSQVGQAYEQYS. CDR3 bases: TGCGCTAGCAGCCAAGTTGGGCAGGCCTACGAGCAGTACTCC.

This clonotype was counted only a few times. Lacking the conserved final phenylalanine or tryptophan, this CDR3 likely reflects a read error. The chain carries TRBV2 and TRBJ1-1, with TRBD1 as a possible D gene (5 bases). This CDR3 is built from 12 residues. The germline V gene has CDR1 SNHLY and CDR2 FYNNEI. The CDR3 DNA follows: TGTGCCACGGAGACAGTGAACGCTGAAGCTTTCCTT. This codes for CATETVNAEAFL.

This clonotype was seen repeatedly, ten times or more. The V call is TRBV4-1, the J call TRBJ2-7; no firm D call. Germline-derived CDR1 and CDR2 are MGHRA and YSYEKL. The CDR3 has 14 residues. The V gene lost 1 base and the J gene lost 1 base, with 8 bases spanning the gap. The CDR3 here is CASSQAETSYEQYF. As DNA, the CDR3 is TGCGCCAGCAGCCAAGCGGAGACATCCTACGAGCAGTACTTC.